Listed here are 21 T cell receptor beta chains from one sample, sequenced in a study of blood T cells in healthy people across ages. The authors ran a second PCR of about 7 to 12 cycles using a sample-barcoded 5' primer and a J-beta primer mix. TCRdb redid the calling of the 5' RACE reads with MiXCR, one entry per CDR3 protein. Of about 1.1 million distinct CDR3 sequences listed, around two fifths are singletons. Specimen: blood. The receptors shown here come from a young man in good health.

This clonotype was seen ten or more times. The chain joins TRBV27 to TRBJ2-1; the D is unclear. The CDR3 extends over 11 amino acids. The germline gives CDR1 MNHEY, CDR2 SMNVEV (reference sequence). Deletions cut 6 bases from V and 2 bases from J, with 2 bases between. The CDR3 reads CASSAYNEQFF. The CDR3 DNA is TGTGCCAGCAGCGCCTACAATGAGCAGTTCTTC.

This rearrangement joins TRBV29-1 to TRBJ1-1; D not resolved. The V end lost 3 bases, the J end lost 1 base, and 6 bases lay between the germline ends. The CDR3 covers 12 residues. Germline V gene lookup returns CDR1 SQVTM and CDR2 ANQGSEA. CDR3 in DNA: TGCAGCGTTGATTGGGGGAACACTGAAGCTTTCTTT. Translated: CSVDWGNTEAFF. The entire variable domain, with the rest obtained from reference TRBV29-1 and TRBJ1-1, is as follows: SAVISQKPSRDICQRGTSLTIQCQVDSQVTMMFWYRQQPGQSLTLIATANQGSEATYESGFVIDKFPISRPNLTFSTLTVSNMSPEDSSIYLCSVDWGNTEAFFGQGTRLTVV.

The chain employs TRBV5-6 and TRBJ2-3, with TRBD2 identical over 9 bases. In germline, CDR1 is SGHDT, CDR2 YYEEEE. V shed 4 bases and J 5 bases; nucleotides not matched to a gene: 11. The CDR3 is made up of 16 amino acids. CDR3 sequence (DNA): TGTGCCAGCAGCCCGGGTGCTAGCGGGGAGGGAGATACGCAGTATTTT. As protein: CASSPGASGEGDTQYF. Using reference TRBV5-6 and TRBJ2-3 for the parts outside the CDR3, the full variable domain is DAGVTQSPTHLIKTRGQQVTLRCSPKSGHDTVSWYQQALGQGPQFIFQYYEEEERQRGNFPDRFSGHQFPNYSSELNVNALLLGDSALYLCASSPGASGEGDTQYFGPGTRLTVL.

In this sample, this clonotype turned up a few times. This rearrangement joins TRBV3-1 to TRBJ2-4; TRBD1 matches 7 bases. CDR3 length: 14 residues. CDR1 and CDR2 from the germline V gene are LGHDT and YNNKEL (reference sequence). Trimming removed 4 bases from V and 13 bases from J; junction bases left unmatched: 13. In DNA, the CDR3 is TGTGCCAGCAGCCTGACAGGGACCTACAATGAGCAGTACTTC. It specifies CASSLTGTYNEQYF.

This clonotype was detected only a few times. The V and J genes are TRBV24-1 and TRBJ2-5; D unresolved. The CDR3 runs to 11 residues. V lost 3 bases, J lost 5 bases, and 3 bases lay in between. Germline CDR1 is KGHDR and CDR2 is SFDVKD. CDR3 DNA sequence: TGTGCCACCAGTGATCTCGAGACCCAGTACTTC. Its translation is CATSDLETQYF.

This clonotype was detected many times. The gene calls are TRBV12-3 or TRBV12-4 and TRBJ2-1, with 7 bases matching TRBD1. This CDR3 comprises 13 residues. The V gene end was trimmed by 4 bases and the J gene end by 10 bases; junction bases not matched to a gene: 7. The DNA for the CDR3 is TGTGCCAGCAGTTCTCGACAGGGTGTCGAGCAGTTCTTC. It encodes CASSSRQGVEQFF.

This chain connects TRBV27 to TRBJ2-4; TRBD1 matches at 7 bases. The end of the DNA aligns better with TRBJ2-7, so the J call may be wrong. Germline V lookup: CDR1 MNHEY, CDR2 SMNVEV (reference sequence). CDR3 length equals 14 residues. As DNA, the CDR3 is TGTGCCAGCAGTTTATCGAGGGACAGTAACGAGCAGTACTTC. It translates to CASSLSRDSNEQYF.

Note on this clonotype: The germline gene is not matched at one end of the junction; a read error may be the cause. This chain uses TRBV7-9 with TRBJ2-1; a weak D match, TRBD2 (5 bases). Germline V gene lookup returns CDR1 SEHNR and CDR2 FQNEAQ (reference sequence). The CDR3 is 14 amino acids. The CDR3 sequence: CASSFAGDYNGQFF. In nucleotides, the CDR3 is TGTGCCAGCAGCTTTGCGGGTGACTACAATGGGCAGTTCTTC.

CDR3 sequence: CSARDSTAPRGGYTF. CDR3 bases: TGCAGTGCTAGAGATAGTACAGCGCCCCGGGGCGGCTACACCTTC. The chain employs TRBV20-1 and TRBJ1-2, with D perhaps TRBD1 (5 bases). The length of the CDR3 is 15 residues. Looked up from germline, CDR1 is DFQATT and CDR2 is SNEGSKA (reference sequence). The V end was cut by 0 bases, the J end by 8 bases, with 19 bases between.

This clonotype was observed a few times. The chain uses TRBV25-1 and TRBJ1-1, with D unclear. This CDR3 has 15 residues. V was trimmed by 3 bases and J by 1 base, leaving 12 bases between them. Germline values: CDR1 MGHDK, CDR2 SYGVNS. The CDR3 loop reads CASSDKDRSNTEAFF. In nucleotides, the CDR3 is TGTGCCAGCAGTGACAAAGATCGATCGAACACTGAAGCTTTCTTT.

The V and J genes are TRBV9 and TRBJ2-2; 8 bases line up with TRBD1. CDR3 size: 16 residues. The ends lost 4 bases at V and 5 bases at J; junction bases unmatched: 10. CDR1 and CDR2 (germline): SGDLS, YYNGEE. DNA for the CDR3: TGTGCCAGCAGCCCACGGACAGGGTGGGGTACCGGGGAGCTGTTTTTT. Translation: CASSPRTGWGTGELFF.

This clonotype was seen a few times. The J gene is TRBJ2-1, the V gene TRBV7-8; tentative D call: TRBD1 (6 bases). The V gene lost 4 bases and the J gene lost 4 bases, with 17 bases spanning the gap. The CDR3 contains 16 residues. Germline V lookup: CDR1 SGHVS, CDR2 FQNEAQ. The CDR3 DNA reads TGTGCCAGCAGCTCCCCCGACAGGAGCCAATACAATGAGCAGTTCTTC. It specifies CASSSPDRSQYNEQFF.

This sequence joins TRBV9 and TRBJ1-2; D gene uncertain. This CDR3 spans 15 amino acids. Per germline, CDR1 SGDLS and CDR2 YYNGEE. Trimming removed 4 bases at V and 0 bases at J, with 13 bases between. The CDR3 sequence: CASSPYSTPNYGYTF. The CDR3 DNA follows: TGTGCCAGCAGCCCTTACTCTACCCCTAACTATGGCTACACCTTC.

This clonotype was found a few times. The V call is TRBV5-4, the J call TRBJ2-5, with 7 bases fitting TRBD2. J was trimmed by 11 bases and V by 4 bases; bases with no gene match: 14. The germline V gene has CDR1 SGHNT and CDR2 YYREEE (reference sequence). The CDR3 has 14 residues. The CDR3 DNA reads TGTGCCAGCAGCGAAATCCGGGAGGACAATGAGCAGTACTTC. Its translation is CASSEIREDNEQYF.

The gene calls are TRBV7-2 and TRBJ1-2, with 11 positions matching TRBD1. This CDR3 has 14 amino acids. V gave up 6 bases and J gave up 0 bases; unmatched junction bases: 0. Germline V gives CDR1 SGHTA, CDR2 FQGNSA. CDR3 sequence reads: CASRGQGANYGYTF. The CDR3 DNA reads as TGTGCCAGCAGGGGACAGGGGGCTAACTATGGCTACACCTTC.

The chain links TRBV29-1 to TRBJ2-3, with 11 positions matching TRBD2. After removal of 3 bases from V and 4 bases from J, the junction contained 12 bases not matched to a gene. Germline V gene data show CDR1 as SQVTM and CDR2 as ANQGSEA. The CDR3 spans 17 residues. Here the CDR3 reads CSVDSKLAGGRPDTQYF. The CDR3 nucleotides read TGCAGCGTTGACAGCAAGCTAGCGGGGGGCCGCCCAGATACGCAGTATTTT.

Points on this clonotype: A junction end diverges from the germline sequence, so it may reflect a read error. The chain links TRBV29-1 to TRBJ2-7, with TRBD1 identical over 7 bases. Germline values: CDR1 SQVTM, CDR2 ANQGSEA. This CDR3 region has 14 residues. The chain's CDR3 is CSVVSLDRTYVQYF. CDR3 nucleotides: TGCAGCGTTGTGTCCTTGGACAGGACATACGTGCAGTACTTC.

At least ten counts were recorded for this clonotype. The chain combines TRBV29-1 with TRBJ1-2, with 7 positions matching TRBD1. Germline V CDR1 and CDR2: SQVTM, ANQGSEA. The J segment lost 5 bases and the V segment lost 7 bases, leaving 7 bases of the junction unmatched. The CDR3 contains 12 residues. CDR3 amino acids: CSAGTVNYGYTF. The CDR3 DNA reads TGCAGCGCAGGGACAGTTAATTATGGCTACACCTTC.

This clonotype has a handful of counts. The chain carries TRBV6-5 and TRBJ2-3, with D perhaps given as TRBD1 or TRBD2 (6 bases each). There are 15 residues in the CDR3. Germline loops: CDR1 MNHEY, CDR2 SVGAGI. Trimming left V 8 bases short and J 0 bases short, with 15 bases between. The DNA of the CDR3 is TGTGCCAGCCAGGGGAGGATTCGTAGCACAGATACGCAGTATTTT. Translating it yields CASQGRIRSTDTQYF.

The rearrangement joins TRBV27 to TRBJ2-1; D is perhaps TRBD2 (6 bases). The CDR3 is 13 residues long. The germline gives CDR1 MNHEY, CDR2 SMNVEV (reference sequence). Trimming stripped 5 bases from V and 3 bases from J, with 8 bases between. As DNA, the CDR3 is TGTGCCAGCAGTACGGGGGACTACAATGAGCAGTTCTTC. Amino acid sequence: CASSTGDYNEQFF.

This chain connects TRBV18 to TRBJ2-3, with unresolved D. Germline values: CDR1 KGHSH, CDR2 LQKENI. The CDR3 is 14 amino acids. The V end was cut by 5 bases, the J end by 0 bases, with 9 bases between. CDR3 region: CASSGVLSTDTQYF. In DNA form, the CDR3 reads TGTGCCAGCTCAGGTGTGCTCAGCACAGATACGCAGTATTTT.